Included here is one T cell receptor (beta chain) sequence, with context. The antigen is undetermined. TCRdb reanalysed the reads using MiXCR and keeps one entry per CDR3 protein. The sample gives nearly 450,000 distinct CDR3 sequences, about a third of which show up once; roughly 15% is in the top ten. This specimen comes from a study of T cell repertoires in cytomegalovirus infection. Overall study: A matching HLA type, together with CMV infection, was signaled by public TCR beta signatures. General observations from the study: The ex vivo response was dominated by HLA-C-restricted CMV-specific TCR beta clonotypes. The cumulative frequency of public TCR beta families distinguished individuals who carried CMV together with the relevant HLA.

Deletions cut 4 bases from V and 6 bases from J, with 12 bases between. Looked up from germline, CDR1 is SGHNT and CDR2 is YENEEA. The CDR3 length is 14 residues. Sequenced input: PBMCs. The receptor was derived from a human donor in good health (CMV status not recorded). Some clones in this sample may be carry-over from other donors' samples. The V and J genes are TRBV11-3 and TRBJ2-2, with D tentatively TRBD1 (6 bases). The CDR3 sequence: CASSSGVWSGELFF. The CDR3 DNA sequence: TGTGCCAGCAGCTCAGGGGTCTGGTCCGGGGAGCTGTTTTTT.